The 3 T cell receptor beta chains below all came from one sample that was sequenced in a study of human T cells and chemical hapten exposure. TCRdb analysed the RACE reads with MiXCR anew, one entry per CDR3 protein. The sample shows a few hundred thousand distinct CDR3 sequences, over 8% of them seen only once. Time point defined: pre-sensitization, week 0. The treatment denotes: therapeutic diphenylcyclopropenone sensitization with weekly scalp DPC. The sample was whole blood, taken in connection with sensitization to the hapten diphenylcyclopropenone (DPC). The source of these receptors is a middle-aged woman with alopecia areata. Some clones in this sample may be carry-over from other donors' samples.

In this sample, this clonotype turned up a few times. The V and J genes are TRBV6-2 or TRBV6-3 and TRBJ2-3; TRBD2 might be the D (6 bases). Per germline, CDR1 MNHEY and CDR2 SVGEGT. Between the trimmed V and J ends, which lost 7 bases and 2 bases, there was a span of 13 bases. The CDR3 is made up of 14 amino acids. DNA of the CDR3: TGTGCCAGCAAGGATGCGGGGCTCACAGATACGCAGTATTTT. Protein product: CASKDAGLTDTQYF.

The chain links TRBV12-3 or TRBV12-4 to TRBJ1-1; 7 nucleotides agree with TRBD1. The CDR3 sequence is 14 residues long. V trimming: 4 bases; J trimming: 1 base; junction bases outside the gene matches: 3. The CDR3 is CASSWDRTNTEAFF. The CDR3 region has the DNA TGTGCCAGCAGTTGGGACAGAACGAACACTGAAGCTTTCTTT.

This clonotype was found a few times. This chain uses TRBV28 with TRBJ2-7; 7 positions agree with TRBD1. Germline CDR1 is MDHEN and CDR2 is SYDVKM. The CDR3 is made up of 14 amino acids. With V trimmed by 6 bases and J by 2 bases, 7 bases remained unmatched. The CDR3 is CASRSGGHPYEQYF. CDR3 DNA: TGTGCCAGCAGATCAGGGGGTCACCCCTACGAGCAGTACTTC.